These 29 T cell receptor beta chains were all obtained from the same sample, sequenced in a study of T cells in Graves' hyperthyroidism and ophthalmopathy. RNA transcripts were the template for amplifying TCR beta CDR3 regions. First-round RT-PCR of the TCR CDR3 relied on the HTBI primer set. Each CDR3 protein gets one entry after TCRdb re-called the multiplex PCR reads with MiXCR. The repertoire holds around 100,000 distinct CDR3 sequences, with about 50% as singletons. The sample comprised blood. Every receptor here comes from a man aged 40-49 years with Graves' hyperthyroidism.

The rearrangement uses TRBV12-3 or TRBV12-4 and TRBJ1-2, with a weak D call TRBD1 (5 bases). The CDR3 runs 16 residues. Trimming shortened V by 6 bases and J by 8 bases, and 25 bases separated the two germline ends. As DNA, the CDR3 is TGTGCCAGCAGCGAATGGGGCGGGGGGGAGACGGAGGGCTACACCTTC. Protein: CASSEWGGGETEGYTF.

This clonotype was seen repeatedly, ten times or more. The rearrangement links TRBV11-2 to TRBJ2-7; D not certain. The germline V gene encodes CDR1 SGHAT and CDR2 FQNNGV. CDR3 length: 11 residues. The V end was cut by 5 bases, the J end by 6 bases, with 8 bases between. The CDR3 DNA follows: TGTGCCAGCAGCGGCCTCGGCGAGCAGTACTTC. This gives the protein CASSGLGEQYF.

This clonotype has a single count. CDR3 sequence: CPAAVGGWQETQYF. In nucleotides, the CDR3 is TGTCCCGCCGCTGTTGGGGGTTGGCAAGAGACCCAGTACTTC. The rearrangement links TRBV15 to TRBJ2-5; D possibly matches TRBD1 or TRBD2 (5 bases each). Looked up from germline, CDR1 is LNHNV and CDR2 is YYDKDF (reference sequence). The CDR3 consists of 14 residues. Complete variable domain (other parts from reference TRBV15 and TRBJ2-5): DAMVIQNPRYQVTQFGKPVTLSCSQTLNHNVMYWYQQKSSQAPKLLFHYYDKDFNNEADTPDNFQSRRPNTSFCFLDIRSPGLGDTAMYLCPAAVGGWQETQYFGPGTRLLVL.

The V and J genes are TRBV5-1 and TRBJ1-1; the match to TRBD1 covers 9 bases. The CDR3 is 12 residues long. The germline V gene has CDR1 SGHRS and CDR2 YFSETQ. Germline trimming cut 4 bases from V and 9 bases from J; bases unmatched to any gene: 4. CDR3 nucleotide sequence: TGCGCCAGCAGCGGGGGACAGGGCCAAGCTTTCTTT. Protein sequence: CASSGGQGQAFF.

This clonotype was picked up many times. J is TRBJ2-3 and V is TRBV7-2, with TRBD2 matching 13 bases. The V segment lost 5 bases and the J segment 12 bases; nucleotides outside the gene matches: 11. CDR1 is SGHTA and CDR2 is FQGNSA in the germline V gene. This CDR3 has 15 amino acids. The CDR3, as DNA: TGTGCCAGCAGCCCCCGGACTAGCGGGAGAGGGAGTCAGTATTTT. Translation: CASSPRTSGRGSQYF.

In this sample, this clonotype turned up many times. Germline is not matched at one junction end, which may reflect a read error. V gene TRBV15 combines with J gene TRBJ2-3, with no clear D. The CDR3 totals 10 residues. Looked up from germline, CDR1 is LNHNV and CDR2 is YYDKDF (reference sequence). This CDR3 is CATSRDPQDF. The DNA of the CDR3 is TGTGCCACCAGCAGAGATCCGCAGGATTTT.

The sample holds one count of this clonotype. The chain couples TRBV10-3 to TRBJ2-2; TRBD2 matches at 8 bases. Trimming removed 4 bases from V and 8 bases from J; junction bases left unmatched: 6. The germline V gene has CDR1 ENHRY and CDR2 SYGVKD. The CDR3 has 14 residues. This CDR3 reads CAISARGGEGELFF. The CDR3 DNA reads as TGTGCCATCAGTGCCCGGGGGGGAGAAGGGGAGCTGTTTTTT.

This clonotype was seen ten or more times. The CDR3 spells CASSDTHLNYGYTF. As DNA, the CDR3 is TGTGCCAGCAGTGACACACACCTTAACTATGGCTACACCTTC. The chain couples TRBV2 to TRBJ1-2; D is uncertain. This CDR3 is 14 amino acids long. Germline V gives CDR1 SNHLY, CDR2 FYNNEI. The V gene lost 3 bases and the J gene lost 1 base, with 9 bases spanning the gap. The variable domain in full, with the rest retrieved from reference TRBV2 and TRBJ1-2, is EPEVTQTPSHQVTQMGQEVILRCVPISNHLYFYWYRQILGQKVEFLVSFYNNEISEKSEIFDDQFSVERPDGSNFTLKIRSTKLEDSAMYFCASSDTHLNYGYTFGSGTRLTVV.

This clonotype was observed a handful of times. The V and J genes are TRBV7-6 and TRBJ1-1; unclear D gene. V was trimmed by 8 bases and J by 7 bases, leaving 14 bases between them. Germline CDR1 and CDR2: SGHVS and FNYEAQ. The CDR3 spans 12 residues. The CDR3 protein is CASSPDGNEAFF. For the CDR3, the DNA is TGTGCCAGCTCACCCGACGGAAATGAAGCTTTCTTT. The complete variable domain, with remaining parts taken from reference TRBV7-6 and TRBJ1-1, reads GAGVSQSPRYKVTKRGQDVALRCDPISGHVSLYWYRQALGQGPEFLTYFNYEAQQDKSGLPNDRFSAERPEGSISTLTIQRTEQRDSAMYRCASSPDGNEAFFGQGTRLTVV.

With respect to this clonotype: The conserved phenylalanine or tryptophan is not found at the CDR3 terminus, so this likely reflects a read error. No DNA is shown, since the ends of the CDR3 on it are uncertain; the CDR3 is the one TCRdb lists. V is TRBV7-3 and J is TRBJ2-1; TRBD1, the table's D call, was not compared with the DNA. The germline V gene has CDR1 SGHTA and CDR2 FQGTGA. The CDR3 comprises 8 residues, both ends counted. The CDR3 spells CASRGQGA.

Ten or more counts support this clonotype. The genes are TRBV6-1 and TRBJ1-4; D gene unclear. This CDR3 is 13 amino acids long. Trimming shortened V by 2 bases and J by 7 bases, and 8 bases separated the two germline ends. Germline V CDR1 and CDR2: MNHNS, SASEGT. CDR3 DNA sequence: TGTGCCAGCAGTGAAAGTCCCCGTGAAAAACTGTTTTTT. Translating it yields CASSESPREKLFF.

This clonotype was found many times. The genes are TRBV20-1 and TRBJ2-1, with 14 bases that match TRBD2. V shed 5 bases and J 7 bases; nucleotides not matched to a gene: 7. The CDR3 has 15 residues. Germline CDR1 reads DFQATT; CDR2 reads SNEGSKA (reference sequence). CDR3 amino acids: CSALRLAGGPNEQFF. In DNA, the CDR3 is TGCAGTGCTCTCCGACTAGCGGGGGGGCCGAATGAGCAGTTCTTC.

Of note for this clonotype: This sequence may be a read error, since a much larger clone differs from it by one base. The genes are TRBV7-9 and TRBJ1-5; a weak D match, TRBD1 (6 bases). Germline V gives CDR1 SEHNR, CDR2 FQNEAQ (reference sequence). The CDR3 is made up of 14 amino acids. The CDR3 DNA reads as TGTGCCAGCAGCTTCGGGACACTTAATCAGCCCCAGCGTTTT. Encoded protein: CASSFGTLNQPQRF.

The CDR3 DNA reads as TGCAGCGTCCGAGGGACGAAAGGATATGGCTACACCTTC. Amino acid sequence: CSVRGTKGYGYTF. This chain connects TRBV29-1 to TRBJ1-2, with TRBD1 as a possible D gene (5 bases). V lost 6 bases, J lost 5 bases, and 16 bases lay in between. The CDR3 has 13 residues. Germline V gene lookup returns CDR1 SQVTM and CDR2 ANQGSEA.

This clonotype was found many times. The chain couples TRBV20-1 to TRBJ1-2; D call uncertain. Trimming took off 1 base at V and 8 bases at J, with 8 bases between the two ends. The CDR3 contains 11 residues. Looked up from germline, CDR1 is DFQATT and CDR2 is SNEGSKA (reference sequence). CDR3 sequence reads: CSARGPAGYTF. DNA of the CDR3: TGCAGTGCTAGAGGACCTGCGGGCTACACCTTC.

This clonotype was recorded a few times. Possible read error: a much larger clone is one base away. The CDR3 ends on some other residue instead of the conserved phenylalanine or tryptophan, so this is likely a read error. V and J are TRBV6-1 and TRBJ2-7, with 10 bases identical to TRBD2. The CDR3 loop spans 15 amino acids. CDR1 MNHNS and CDR2 SASEGT come from the germline V gene. V lost 6 bases and J lost 0; bases outside the gene matches: 5. The CDR3: CASRTGLASSYEQYL. CDR3 DNA: TGTGCCAGCAGGACGGGACTAGCGAGCTCCTACGAGCAGTACCTC.

The rearrangement joins TRBV5-4 to TRBJ2-2, with a tentative D call TRBD2 (5 bases). Trimming shortened V by 0 bases and J by 3 bases, and 12 bases separated the two germline ends. The V gene's germline CDR1 is SGHNT and CDR2 YYREEE (reference sequence). This CDR3 region has 16 residues. The DNA for the CDR3 is TGTGCCAGCAGCTTGGACCCCGGAGGCGACACCGGGGAGCTGTTTTTT. Encoded protein: CASSLDPGGDTGELFF.

Notes on this clonotype: A read error may be the cause here, since a much bigger clone is one base away. Without the conserved terminal phenylalanine or tryptophan, this CDR3 likely stems from a read error. The chain combines TRBV12-3 or TRBV12-4 with TRBJ2-2, with no clear D. The CDR3 covers 14 residues. The germline V and J ends were trimmed by 7 bases and 1 base, with 10 bases remaining between them. CDR3 DNA: TGTGCCAGCACGGGCCAGGAGAACACCGGGGAGCTGTTTCTT. Translated, it gives CASTGQENTGELFL.

J is TRBJ2-3 and V is TRBV7-2; 12 nucleotides align to TRBD2. CDR3 length: 19 residues. Unmatched junction bases numbered 18, after V lost 5 bases and J lost 6 bases. CDR1 is SGHTA and CDR2 is FQGNSA in the germline V gene. CDR3 DNA sequence: TGTGCCAGCAGCCAAGATCCTTGGGCTAGCGGGGGGGCAGTTGATACGCAGTATTTT. Translated, it gives CASSQDPWASGGAVDTQYF.

Many counts were recorded for this clonotype. This chain connects TRBV20-1 to TRBJ2-1; TRBD1 aligns across 7 bases. The CDR3 has 13 residues. The J segment lost 5 bases and the V segment lost 7 bases, leaving 8 bases of the junction unmatched. Germline V CDR1 and CDR2: DFQATT, SNEGSKA (reference sequence). The CDR3 DNA sequence: TGCAGTGTTTCCCGACAGGGACACAATGAGCAGTTCTTC. Translating gives CSVSRQGHNEQFF.

This clonotype was observed a handful of times. A much larger clone is a single base away; this may be a read error. This chain links TRBV5-1 with TRBJ1-1, with no clear D. The CDR3 length is 14 residues. Per the germline V gene, CDR1 is SGHRS and CDR2 is YFSETQ. The CDR3 spells CANSLEGPDTEAFF. The DNA for the CDR3 is TGCGCCAACAGCTTAGAGGGTCCGGACACTGAAGCTTTCTTT.

This clonotype was observed at least ten times. V usage is TRBV7-9 and J usage is TRBJ1-2, with D perhaps matching TRBD1 (6 bases). With 4 bases removed from V and 8 bases from J, the gap between germline ends came to 11 bases. The germline V gene has CDR1 SEHNR and CDR2 FQNEAQ (reference sequence). This CDR3 contains 12 residues. CDR3 protein: CASSSQGSGYTF. The CDR3 DNA reads as TGTGCCAGCAGCTCACAGGGTAGCGGCTACACCTTC.

A few counts support this clonotype. The V gene is TRBV30, the J gene TRBJ2-5; the D gene is possibly TRBD1 (5 bases). The CDR3 extends over 13 amino acids. The V end lost 3 bases, the J end lost 2 bases, and 10 bases lay between the germline ends. In germline, CDR1 is GTSNPN, CDR2 SVGIG (reference sequence). The CDR3 coding sequence is TGTGCCTGGAGCACCGACAGTCAAGAGACCCAGTACTTC. Protein sequence: CAWSTDSQETQYF.

This clonotype was counted only a few times. The rearrangement links TRBV6-4 to TRBJ2-2; 8 bases match TRBD2. Per germline, CDR1 MRHNA and CDR2 SNTAGT. CDR3 length equals 17 residues. The junction had 13 bases not matched to a gene; V was cut back by 6 bases and J by 4 bases. In DNA form, the CDR3 reads TGTGCCAGCAGGGAGGGACTAGATGATGACTTCACCGGGGAGCTGTTTTTT. Protein sequence: CASREGLDDDFTGELFF.

This clonotype occurred many times. The chain has TRBV5-1 and TRBJ1-2; 8 bases are a match to TRBD1. Germline V lookup: CDR1 SGHRS, CDR2 YFSETQ. The CDR3 has 14 residues. Losses at the gene ends were 4 bases for V and 8 bases for J; bases not matched to a gene: 10. Here the CDR3 reads CASSVTQGAGGYTF. In nucleotides, the CDR3 is TGCGCCAGCAGCGTAACCCAGGGGGCTGGGGGCTACACCTTC.

This clonotype was observed once. The conserved phenylalanine or tryptophan is not found at the CDR3 terminus, so this likely reflects a read error. The rearrangement links TRBV7-2 to TRBJ2-2, with TRBD2 matching 8 bases. The junction had 12 bases not matched to a gene; V was cut back by 8 bases and J by 4 bases. Germline V gives CDR1 SGHTA, CDR2 FQGNSA. The CDR3 runs to 16 residues. The CDR3 region has the DNA TGTGCCAGCGGATCCCCCGGGACTAGTAGCACCGGGGAGCTGTTTCTT. Its translation is CASGSPGTSSTGELFL.

This clonotype was seen repeatedly, ten times or more. The genes are TRBV20-1 and TRBJ2-5, with a weak D call TRBD2 (5 bases). CDR3 length equals 13 residues. Between the trimmed V and J ends, which lost 1 base and 6 bases, there was a span of 12 bases. Per germline, CDR1 DFQATT and CDR2 SNEGSKA (reference sequence). CDR3 sequence reads: CSARAPERQTQYF. Written as DNA, the CDR3 is TGCAGTGCTAGAGCCCCCGAGCGGCAGACCCAGTACTTC.

This clonotype was seen ten or more times. The chain combines TRBV28 with TRBJ1-1; D gene ambiguous. The CDR3 contains 13 residues. Germline-derived CDR1 and CDR2 are MDHEN and SYDVKM. V was clipped by 6 bases and J by 3 bases, with 11 bases between them. Written as DNA, the CDR3 is TGTGCCAGCAGCCTTGGACGGGACACTGAAGCTTTCTTT. It yields the protein CASSLGRDTEAFF.

The V and J genes are TRBV5-1 and TRBJ2-3; tentative D call: TRBD2 (5 bases). Germline CDR1 SGHRS, CDR2 YFSETQ. The CDR3 is 14 amino acids. The germline V and J ends were trimmed by 1 base and 8 bases, with 14 bases remaining between them. The CDR3 reads CASSLRASSGTQYF. The DNA of the CDR3 is TGCGCCAGCAGCTTGAGGGCTAGCTCAGGTACGCAGTATTTT. Complete variable domain (other parts from reference TRBV5-1 and TRBJ2-3): KAGVTQTPRYLIKTRGQQVTLSCSPISGHRSVSWYQQTPGQGLQFLFEYFSETQRNKGNFPGRFSGRQFSNSRSEMNVSTLELGDSALYLCASSLRASSGTQYFGPGTRLTVL.